This T cell receptor beta chain comes out of a study of CD8 T cells in Susac syndrome. This clonotype was seen once. The RNA input was about 0.5 to 1 ug, and it was reverse transcribed with random hexamers. Each CDR3 protein is one row after TCRdb ran MiXCR on the immunoSEQ multiplex PCR reads. The sample consists of approximately 190,000 distinct CDR3 sequences, approximately 96% of them appearing once. FACS enriched CD8+ TEMRA cells, while bulk CD8+ and CD4+ were negatively isolated. The receptor's source is a human donor with Susac syndrome. The material sequenced was CD4+ T cells from PBMCs.

DNA for the CDR3: TGTGCCAGCAGCGGGACTAGCGTTAGTGAGCAGTTCTTC. Protein product: CASSGTSVSEQFF. V and J are TRBV6-4 and TRBJ2-1; TRBD2 aligns across 10 bases. With 6 bases clipped from V and 9 bases from J, the junction kept 5 bases outside the gene matches. The CDR3 contains 13 residues. Germline loops: CDR1 MRHNA, CDR2 SNTAGT.